This T cell receptor (beta chain) was retrieved from a study of shared clonotypes between healthy human individuals. The CDR3 spans 17 residues. The V gene lost 1 base and the J gene lost 0 bases, with 13 bases spanning the gap. Germline assignment: CDR1 MGHRA and CDR2 YSYEKL. Sequencing was performed with immunoSEQ multiplex PCR; in TCRdb, only in-frame clones are kept and a portion is missing. The data contain more than 2,000,000 clones, approximately 95% of them singletons. In this sample, this clone turned up once. J is TRBJ2-1 and V is TRBV4-1; D is undetermined. This clonotype was sampled from a man between 18 and 29 years old in good health. Some clones in this sample may be carry-over from other donors' samples. The sequenced sample consisted of naive CD4+ T cells from PBMCs. Subset described: CD45RA+ positively selected. CDR3 nucleotides: TGCGCCAGCAGCCAAGTACACCCCGGGTACTCCTACAATGAGCAGTTCTTC. Translated, it gives CASSQVHPGYSYNEQFF.